These 24 T cell receptor beta chains originate from one sample sequenced in a study of OX40 agonist ivuxolimab in advanced cancers. Repertoires were generated with immunoSEQ multiplex PCR, while TCRdb's copy carries only in-frame clones and drops some. Found here are about 71,000 clones, about 94% of them singletons; the top ten hold around a sixth. Source: CD4+ or CD8+ T cells sorted from blood, taken in a trial of the OX40 agonist ivuxolimab. These receptors originate from an adult with an advanced solid tumor such as melanoma, head and neck, liver or kidney cancer.

The chain couples TRBV30 to TRBJ1-5, with D hard to call. V was shortened by 0 bases and J by 0 bases, with 9 bases between the two germline ends. In germline, CDR1 is GTSNPN, CDR2 SVGIG (reference sequence). The CDR3 extends over 15 amino acids. CDR3 nucleotide sequence: TGTGCCTGGAGTGTAGGGAGGTATAGCAATCAGCCCCAGCATTTT. It specifies CAWSVGRYSNQPQHF.

The rearrangement links TRBV4-1 to TRBJ1-6; the D gene is possibly TRBD1 (6 bases). Trimming left V 0 bases short and J 0 bases short, with 9 bases between. CDR3 size: 17 residues. Germline V gene sequence: CDR1 MGHRA, CDR2 YSYEKL. The CDR3 here is CASSQDQGSSYNSPLHF. The CDR3 nucleotides are TGCGCCAGCAGCCAAGATCAGGGGAGCTCCTATAATTCACCCCTCCACTTT.

The chain joins TRBV19 to TRBJ2-7; perhaps TRBD1 as D (5 bases). The CDR3 has 13 residues. Germline V gene data show CDR1 as LNHDA and CDR2 as SQIVND (reference sequence). Trimming removed 1 base from V and 6 bases from J, with 10 bases in between. CDR3 sequence: CASSIGTIFEQYF. The CDR3 DNA reads TGTGCCAGTAGTATAGGGACAATCTTCGAGCAGTACTTC.

The chain has TRBV4-3 and TRBJ2-2; 10 bases agree with TRBD2. The CDR3 contains 15 residues. The germline V gene has CDR1 LGHNA and CDR2 YSLEER. V shed 4 bases and J 5 bases; nucleotides not matched to a gene: 4. The CDR3 DNA reads as TGCGCCAGCAGCCCGGGACTAGCGACGACCGGGGAGCTGTTTTTT. Translation: CASSPGLATTGELFF.

The chain combines TRBV9 with TRBJ2-1; 14 bases map to TRBD2. J gave up 5 bases and V 3 bases, and 1 base lay outside the gene matches. There are 15 residues in the CDR3. CDR1 is SGDLS and CDR2 is YYNGEE in the germline V gene. CDR3 sequence: CASSATSGGDNEQFF. The CDR3 nucleotides are TGTGCCAGCAGCGCGACTAGCGGGGGGGACAATGAGCAGTTCTTC.

The rearrangement uses TRBV27 and TRBJ1-6, with TRBD1 identical over 7 bases. The CDR3 length is 13 residues. V shed 3 bases and J 15 bases; nucleotides not matched to a gene: 8. Germline-derived CDR1 and CDR2 are MNHEY and SMNVEV (reference sequence). CDR3 amino acids: CASSLLNRGGLHF. The CDR3 nucleotides are TGTGCCAGCAGTTTGTTAAACAGGGGTGGCCTCCACTTT.

This chain connects TRBV2 to TRBJ2-7; TRBD2 agrees at 10 bases. The germline V gene encodes CDR1 SNHLY and CDR2 FYNNEI. This CDR3 spans 15 amino acids. V dropped 1 base and J dropped 2; count of bases not matched to a gene: 2. The CDR3 bases are TGTGCCAGCAGTGAAGGGCTAGCGGGGGCCTACGAGCAGTACTTC. It translates to CASSEGLAGAYEQYF.

The gene calls are TRBV7-9 and TRBJ1-5; D remains unclear. Trimming left V 4 bases short and J 3 bases short, with 10 bases between. The CDR3 consists of 14 residues. Germline CDR1 and CDR2: SEHNR and FQNEAQ (reference sequence). The chain's CDR3 is CASSSHGPNQPQHF. The CDR3 DNA reads as TGTGCCAGCAGCTCACACGGCCCCAATCAGCCCCAGCATTTT.

The genes are TRBV4-3 and TRBJ2-7; TRBD2 might be the D (7 bases). CDR1 LGHNA and CDR2 YSLEER come from the germline V gene. The CDR3 is made up of 14 amino acids. Trimming pared 4 bases from V and 2 bases from J, leaving 12 bases between. The CDR3 DNA reads TGCGCCAGCAGCCGGGGGGGGCACCCCTACGAGCAGTACTTC. This gives the protein CASSRGGHPYEQYF.

The chain carries TRBV27 and TRBJ2-1; TRBD2 agrees at 7 bases. The CDR3 contains 16 residues. V was clipped by 0 bases and J by 3 bases; unmatched bases: 5. The germline gives CDR1 MNHEY, CDR2 SMNVEV (reference sequence). CDR3 nucleotide sequence: TGTGCCAGCAGTTTATCTTCTAGCGGCCTCTACAATGAGCAGTTCTTC. Residues: CASSLSSSGLYNEQFF.

The chain links TRBV7-9 to TRBJ1-1; no clear D gene. Trimming removed 5 bases at V and 1 base at J, with 14 bases between. Looked up from germline, CDR1 is SEHNR and CDR2 is FQNEAQ (reference sequence). The CDR3 consists of 15 residues. CDR3 residues: CASSAWRTENTEAFF. Written as DNA, the CDR3 is TGTGCCAGCAGCGCGTGGCGAACAGAGAACACTGAAGCTTTCTTT.

The rearrangement links TRBV6-5 to TRBJ2-1; unclear D gene. The ends were cut back, 2 bases at V and 8 bases at J, with 7 bases in the middle. Germline CDR1 and CDR2: MNHEY and SVGAGI. The CDR3 consists of 12 residues. The CDR3 reads CASSYKGDEQFF. CDR3 in DNA: TGTGCCAGCAGTTACAAGGGCGATGAGCAGTTCTTC.

This chain connects TRBV15 to TRBJ2-7; 7 bases are shared with TRBD2. The CDR3 spans 14 residues. The germline gives CDR1 LNHNV, CDR2 YYDKDF (reference sequence). The V and J ends lost 3 bases and 3 bases, in that order; junction bases with no gene match: 5. The CDR3 reads CATSSLGGYYEQYF. The DNA for the CDR3 is TGTGCCACCAGCAGTTTGGGGGGGTACTACGAGCAGTACTTC.

This chain joins TRBV11-2 and TRBJ1-1; TRBD1 matches 8 bases. Germline V gene data show CDR1 as SGHAT and CDR2 as FQNNGV. The CDR3 totals 17 residues. J lost 0 bases, V lost 0 bases, and 6 bases had no gene match. The CDR3 reads CASSLDETGALNTEAFF. The DNA for the CDR3 is TGTGCCAGCAGCTTAGATGAGACAGGGGCTTTGAACACTGAAGCTTTCTTT.

The chain links TRBV7-9 to TRBJ2-7; perhaps TRBD1 as D (6 bases). This CDR3 region has 14 residues. Germline CDR1 reads SEHNR; CDR2 reads FQNEAQ (reference sequence). V was cut by 5 bases and J by 5 bases, with 16 bases left in between. CDR3 nucleotide sequence: TGTGCCAGCAGCCCACAGGACAGACGGGACGAGCAGTACTTC. Protein: CASSPQDRRDEQYF.

This chain uses TRBV5-4 with TRBJ1-3; D might be TRBD1 (5 bases). From germline, CDR1 is SGHNT and CDR2 YYREEE (reference sequence). Trimming stripped 2 bases from V and 1 base from J, with 13 bases between. The CDR3 has 16 amino acids. The CDR3 reads CASSLIAQGSGNTIYF. The CDR3 DNA follows: TGTGCCAGCAGCTTAATAGCGCAGGGATCTGGAAACACCATATATTTT.

The V call is TRBV6-5, the J call TRBJ1-2, with 9 bases identical to TRBD1. The CDR3 runs to 15 residues. J was trimmed by 4 bases and V by 6 bases; bases with no gene match: 9. The germline gives CDR1 MNHEY, CDR2 SVGAGI. The CDR3 loop is CASSIRRQGGYGYTF. The CDR3 coding sequence is TGTGCCAGCAGCATAAGGCGACAGGGGGGCTATGGCTACACCTTC.

This rearrangement joins TRBV27 to TRBJ1-1; D uncertain. Trimming took 5 bases from V and 6 from J, leaving 16 bases between them. The CDR3 is 14 amino acids. CDR1 MNHEY and CDR2 SMNVEV come from the germline V gene (reference sequence). CDR3 region: CASSKGYPAPEAFF. In nucleotides, the CDR3 is TGTGCCAGCAGTAAGGGTTATCCCGCCCCTGAAGCTTTCTTT.

This clone was seen only a few times. J is TRBJ2-7 and V is TRBV4-3; the match to TRBD1 covers 9 bases. V lost 4 bases, J lost 3 bases, and 4 bases stayed unmatched. The germline CDR1 and CDR2 sequences are LGHNA and YSLEER. The CDR3 totals 14 residues. The CDR3 region has the DNA TGCGCCAGCAGCCGATCGACAGGGGGCTACGAGCAGTACTTC. Its translation: CASSRSTGGYEQYF.

This chain uses TRBV6-6 with TRBJ2-5; tentative D call: TRBD2 (5 bases). Deletions cut 7 bases from V and 5 bases from J, with 17 bases between. Germline values: CDR1 MNHNY, CDR2 SVGAGI (reference sequence). The CDR3 is 14 residues long. CDR3 in DNA: TGTGCCAGCACCTACGGGCCGGGCGGGGAGACCCAGTACTTC. The encoded protein is CASTYGPGGETQYF.

The chain is built from TRBV4-3 and TRBJ1-4; TRBD1 is a possible D gene (5 bases). CDR3 length: 15 residues. Trimming shortened V by 4 bases and J by 3 bases, and 12 bases separated the two germline ends. The germline V gene encodes CDR1 LGHNA and CDR2 YSLEER. CDR3 region: CASSLRDGPNEKLFF. The CDR3 DNA reads TGCGCCAGCAGCCTAAGGGACGGCCCTAATGAAAAACTGTTTTTT.

This chain connects TRBV6-5 to TRBJ1-1, with 8 bases that match TRBD1. Losses at the gene ends were 6 bases for V and 11 bases for J; bases not matched to a gene: 8. Germline lookup yields CDR1 MNHEY and CDR2 SVGAGI. The CDR3 has 12 amino acids. The CDR3 reads CASSPDREHAFF. The CDR3 nucleotides read TGTGCCAGCAGCCCGGACAGGGAGCATGCTTTCTTT.

V is TRBV27 and J is TRBJ2-1; D may be TRBD2 (6 bases). V was clipped by 6 bases and J by 6 bases, with 12 bases between them. Germline V gene lookup returns CDR1 MNHEY and CDR2 SMNVEV (reference sequence). The CDR3 loop spans 13 amino acids. DNA for the CDR3: TGTGCCAGCAGGACTAGGCCCTCCAATGAGCAGTTCTTC. It specifies CASRTRPSNEQFF.

The gene calls are TRBV9 and TRBJ2-3, with D perhaps TRBD2 (7 bases). Germline CDR1 SGDLS, CDR2 YYNGEE. V lost 4 bases and J lost 2, with 20 bases in between. CDR3 length: 17 amino acids. CDR3 sequence: CASSPKGGGRTTDTQYF. Here the CDR3 DNA reads TGTGCCAGCAGCCCCAAGGGGGGGGGCAGGACCACAGATACGCAGTATTTT. Filled out from reference TRBV9 and TRBJ2-3, the complete variable domain reads DSGVTQTPKHLITATGQRVTLRCSPRSGDLSVYWYQQSLDQGLQFLIQYYNGEERAKGNILERFSAQQFPDLHSELNLSSLELGDSALYFCASSPKGGGRTTDTQYFGPGTRLTVL.